The sequence of this TCR beta chain was determined in a study of blood T cell repertoires in COVID-19. Study information: The United States, Italy and Spain provided the acute and convalescent COVID-19 samples. T cells, B-cell-depleted T cells, or PBMCs provided the cDNA or gDNA that served as material.

The length of the CDR3 is 15 residues. Losses at the gene ends were 6 bases for V and 3 bases for J; bases not matched to a gene: 6. From germline, CDR1 is MNHEY and CDR2 SMNVEV (reference sequence). Authors' analysis steps: By means of reference gene primer amplification, nucleated cell counts were estimated. Some clones are missing from TCRdb's copy, which holds only in-frame ones; the method was immunoSEQ multiplex PCR. The V and J calls and the clone size are those of that table, but D and trimming were determined from the DNA. This sample has roughly 120,000 clones, with 65% to 90% found just once.

The chain employs TRBV27 and TRBJ2-3, with 10 positions matching TRBD2. Sequenced input: peripheral blood. The sequence was collected from an elderly man with acute or convalescent COVID-19. The CDR3 DNA is TGTGCCAGCAGACCTAGCGGGAGTGAGACAGATACGCAGTATTTT. The encoded protein is CASRPSGSETDTQYF.